The entry that follows covers one TCR beta chain sequence. Its target is unknown. Since a much larger clone is just one base distant, this may be a read error. This record comes from a study of T cells after yellow fever vaccination. General observations from the study: Re-detected after boosting: most primary clones, approximately 97% of CD4 and less than 90% of CD8. Researchers cautioned that FACS-sorted repertoires could harbor abundant clonotypes contaminating from the bulk population. The secondary T-cell response peaked on day 5, not day 15, but was weaker.

The length of the CDR3 is 16 residues. The V and J ends lost 5 bases and 3 bases, in that order; junction bases with no gene match: 15. Germline loops: CDR1 DFQATT, CDR2 SNEGSKA (reference sequence). They built TCR cDNA with 5'RACE template switching, a step that put in a universal primer site and UMIs. One entry per CDR3 protein, called by TCRdb with MiXCR from the 5' RACE reads. The data contain about 120,000 distinct CDR3 sequences, 7.2% of them singletons. The receptor was derived from a young man who received the YFV17D yellow fever vaccine. This specimen consisted of CD4+ T cells sorted from PBMCs, obtained around 45 days after the first yellow fever vaccination. J is TRBJ2-7 and V is TRBV20-1, with 8 bases identical to TRBD1. DNA for the CDR3: TGCAGTGCTGGAGGGATACCGGGACAGGAGATCTACGAGCAGTACTTC. Encoded protein: CSAGGIPGQEIYEQYF.